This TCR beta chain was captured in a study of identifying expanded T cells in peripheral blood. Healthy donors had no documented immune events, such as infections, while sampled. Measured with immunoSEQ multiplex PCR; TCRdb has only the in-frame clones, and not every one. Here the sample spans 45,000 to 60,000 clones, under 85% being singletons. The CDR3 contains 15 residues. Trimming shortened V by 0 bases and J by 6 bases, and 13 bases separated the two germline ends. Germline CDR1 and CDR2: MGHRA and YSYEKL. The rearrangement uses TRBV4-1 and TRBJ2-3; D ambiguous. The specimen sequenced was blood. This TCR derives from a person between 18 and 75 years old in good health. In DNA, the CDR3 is TGCGCCAGCAGCCAAGACTATGACGGGTCGGATACGCAGTATTTT. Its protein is CASSQDYDGSDTQYF.